This T cell receptor beta chain was sequenced in a study of vaccination and CD4 T cells after COVID-19. The study sequenced cultured CD4+ T cell DNA using the Oncomine TCR Beta short-read assay. The template was genomic DNA from cultured CD4+ T cells. TCRdb redid the calling of the PCR reads with MiXCR, one entry per CDR3 protein. There are around 4,600 distinct CDR3 sequences in the sample; over 35% occur only once, and just over 60% lies in the top ten. As regards this clonotype: Antigen unknown.

Treatment given: approximately 9-day PBMC culture with coronavirus spike peptide pools or control peptides (ViraFEST assay). Peptide pool stimulation in ViraFEST expanded antigen-specific T cells, whose TCRs were then sequenced. Germline CDR1 is LNHDA and CDR2 is SQIVND (reference sequence). V gave up 4 bases and J gave up 6 bases; unmatched junction bases: 11. The CDR3 has 15 amino acids. This rearrangement joins TRBV19 to TRBJ1-1; 7 bases map to TRBD1. This TCR was sampled from a human donor who had recovered from COVID-19. The sequenced sample was CD4+ T cells from blood, cultured in vitro. This CDR3 reads CASSTQGVRGAEAFF. Here the CDR3 DNA reads TGTGCCAGTAGTACTCAGGGGGTTAGGGGCGCTGAAGCTTTCTTT.